One and the same sample provided the 10 T cell receptor beta chains below, sequenced in a study of OX40 agonist ivuxolimab in advanced cancers. Assay used: immunoSEQ multiplex PCR; TCRdb lists only in-frame clones, some missing. The sample includes approximately 40,000 clones, about 88% of them seen just once. The sample here was CD4+ or CD8+ T cells sorted from blood, taken in a trial of the OX40 agonist ivuxolimab. The receptor source for this set is an adult with an advanced solid tumor such as melanoma, head and neck, liver or kidney cancer.

The rearrangement uses TRBV19 and TRBJ1-3, with 9 bases aligning to TRBD1. In germline, CDR1 is LNHDA, CDR2 SQIVND (reference sequence). CDR3 size: 16 residues. V was clipped by 4 bases and J by 9 bases; unmatched bases: 13. CDR3 nucleotide sequence: TGTGCCAGTAGTACCCTTCTGGGACAGGGTAGAAGCACCATATATTTT. It is translated as CASSTLLGQGRSTIYF.

The chain links TRBV5-1 to TRBJ2-7; D tentatively fits TRBD1 or TRBD2 (5 bases each). The CDR3 sequence is 17 residues long. Trimming took 3 bases from V and 1 from J, leaving 20 bases between them. Germline V gives CDR1 SGHRS, CDR2 YFSETQ. The DNA of the CDR3 is TGCGCCAGCAGCTCCCGGGTAGGGGAGCGTCCTTCCTACGAGCAGTACTTC. This encodes CASSSRVGERPSYEQYF.

The V call is TRBV6-1, the J call TRBJ2-7, with no clear D. Germline CDR1 and CDR2: MNHNS and SASEGT. The CDR3 is 11 residues long. The V and J ends lost 6 bases and 4 bases respectively, with 7 bases between them. For the CDR3, the DNA is TGTGCCAGCAGGACGGAATACGAGCAGTACTTC. It translates to CASRTEYEQYF.

This clone was counted between two and nine times. The chain couples TRBV6-5 to TRBJ1-2, with no clear D. From germline, CDR1 is MNHEY and CDR2 SVGAGI. The CDR3 consists of 13 residues. The V end was cut by 7 bases, the J end by 3 bases, with 12 bases between. Here the CDR3 DNA reads TGTGCCAGCACCCAAGGACGGTACTATGGCTACACCTTC. Translation gives CASTQGRYYGYTF.

The chain has TRBV6-1 and TRBJ1-6; 7 nucleotides agree with TRBD1. This CDR3 is built from 14 residues. The V gene's germline CDR1 is MNHNS and CDR2 SASEGT. V lost 6 bases, J lost 5 bases, and 4 bases stayed unmatched. The CDR3 reads CASRTTGNNSPLHF. The CDR3 region has the DNA TGTGCCAGCAGGACGACAGGGAATAATTCACCCCTCCACTTT.

This chain connects TRBV15 to TRBJ2-2, with D perhaps TRBD1 or TRBD2 (6 bases each). This CDR3 has 16 residues. Looked up from germline, CDR1 is LNHNV and CDR2 is YYDKDF (reference sequence). The V gene lost 1 base and the J gene lost 2 bases, with 11 bases spanning the gap. The DNA for the CDR3 is TGTGCCACCAGCAGAGTGAGGGGGGCAAACACCGGGGAGCTGTTTTTT. Protein: CATSRVRGANTGELFF.

J is TRBJ2-6 and V is TRBV28, with D possibly TRBD2 on 6 matching bases. The ends were cut back, 7 bases at V and 0 bases at J, with 10 bases in the middle. Germline lookup yields CDR1 MDHEN and CDR2 SYDVKM. This CDR3 contains 15 residues. In nucleotides, the CDR3 is TGTGCCAGCAACATCGGGGGCTCTGGGGCCAACGTCCTGACTTTC. Translated: CASNIGGSGANVLTF.

The chain is built from TRBV28 and TRBJ2-2, with a possible D match to TRBD2 (5 bases). Looked up from germline, CDR1 is MDHEN and CDR2 is SYDVKM. The CDR3 is made up of 16 amino acids. Trimming shortened V by 5 bases and J by 5 bases, and 18 bases separated the two germline ends. The CDR3 DNA is TGTGCCAGCAGTCGACCTACCGGACTGAAAACCGGGGAGCTGTTTTTT. Its translation is CASSRPTGLKTGELFF. Complete variable domain (other parts from reference TRBV28 and TRBJ2-2): DVKVTQSSRYLVKRTGEKVFLECVQDMDHENMFWYRQDPGLGLRLIYFSYDVKMKEKGDIPEGYSVSREKKERFSLILESASTNQTSMYLCASSRPTGLKTGELFFGEGSRLTVL.

The chain couples TRBV6-6 to TRBJ1-3; D gene uncertain. V was trimmed by 6 bases and J by 0 bases, leaving 12 bases between them. Germline CDR1 is MNHNY and CDR2 is SVGAGI (reference sequence). CDR3 size: 15 residues. CDR3 sequence: CASSQDRFSGNTIYF. In DNA, the CDR3 is TGTGCCAGCAGCCAGGACCGCTTCTCTGGAAACACCATATATTTT.

The rearrangement links TRBV27 to TRBJ1-6, with 8 bases fitting TRBD1. The CDR3 loop spans 16 amino acids. CDR1 MNHEY and CDR2 SMNVEV come from the germline V gene (reference sequence). V lost 5 bases and J lost 4; bases outside the gene matches: 7. The CDR3 protein is CASSDGQGRYNSPLHF. The CDR3 DNA sequence: TGTGCCAGCAGTGACGGACAGGGAAGATATAATTCACCCCTCCACTTT.